The next 22 T cell receptor beta chains were all read from a single sample in a study of cytotoxic CD8 clonotypes in ibrutinib-treated CLL. Sequencing was performed with immunoSEQ multiplex PCR; in TCRdb, only in-frame clones are kept and a portion is missing. This sample has a few hundred thousand clones, with under 80% found just once. The material sequenced was PBMCs, taken after 24 months of ibrutinib treatment. The receptors come from a human donor with chronic lymphocytic leukemia.

The CDR3 spells CASSTVYEQYF. The CDR3 nucleotides read TGTGCCAGCAGCACAGTCTACGAGCAGTACTTC. The chain combines TRBV7-8 with TRBJ2-7; D gene unclear. This CDR3 spans 11 amino acids. Germline assignment: CDR1 SGHVS and CDR2 FQNEAQ. Trimming removed 5 bases at V and 3 bases at J, with 5 bases between.

The chain has TRBV7-3 and TRBJ1-2; 9 bases are a match to TRBD1. The CDR3 sequence is 15 residues long. The V gene's germline CDR1 is SGHTA and CDR2 FQGTGA. V lost 4 bases to trimming and J lost 3 bases; unmatched junction nucleotides: 6. CDR3 loop: CASSSRTGDYYGYTF. CDR3 sequence (DNA): TGTGCCAGCAGCTCCCGGACAGGGGATTACTATGGCTACACCTTC.

The genes are TRBV11-2 and TRBJ2-7; 8 bases agree with TRBD2. The germline V gene encodes CDR1 SGHAT and CDR2 FQNNGV. CDR3 size: 15 residues. J was trimmed by 1 base and V by 3 bases; bases with no gene match: 5. CDR3 region: CASSFRLALSYEQYF. DNA for the CDR3: TGTGCCAGCAGCTTTCGACTAGCGCTATCCTACGAGCAGTACTTC.

This sequence joins TRBV18 and TRBJ2-1; TRBD2 aligns across 10 bases. J gave up 7 bases and V 2 bases, and 8 bases lay outside the gene matches. The CDR3 contains 16 residues. Germline V CDR1 and CDR2: KGHSH, LQKENI. In nucleotides, the CDR3 is TGTGCCAGCTCACCAAGCCTAGCGGGAGATGGGAATGAGCAGTTCTTC. Translated: CASSPSLAGDGNEQFF. Filled out from reference TRBV18 and TRBJ2-1, the complete variable domain reads NAGVMQNPRHLVRRRGQEARLRCSPMKGHSHVYWYRQLPEEGLKFMVYLQKENIIDESGMPKERFSAEFPKEGPSILRIQQVVRGDSAAYFCASSPSLAGDGNEQFFGPGTRLTVL.

The chain is built from TRBV4-3 and TRBJ2-7; perhaps TRBD2 as D (5 bases). Between the trimmed V and J ends, which lost 0 bases and 5 bases, there was a span of 14 bases. The CDR3 covers 15 residues. Germline V gives CDR1 LGHNA, CDR2 YSLEER. The CDR3 region is CASSQDGGALHEQYF. The CDR3 nucleotides are TGCGCCAGCAGCCAAGATGGAGGAGCCCTCCACGAGCAGTACTTC.

V is TRBV7-6 and J is TRBJ1-3; 10 bases align to TRBD1. Germline values: CDR1 SGHVS, CDR2 FNYEAQ. V lost 0 bases to trimming and J lost 3 bases; unmatched junction nucleotides: 2. The CDR3 extends over 16 amino acids. CDR3 nucleotide sequence: TGTGCCAGCAGCTTAGCAGACAGGGGGCTTGGAAACACCATATATTTT. Translation gives CASSLADRGLGNTIYF.

Turning to this clone: This CDR3 is also generated by other DNA sequences in the sample. The chain combines TRBV27 with TRBJ2-5; 9 positions match TRBD2. Germline trimming cut 4 bases from V and 5 bases from J; bases unmatched to any gene: 8. CDR3 length: 15 amino acids. CDR1 is MNHEY and CDR2 is SMNVEV in the germline V gene (reference sequence). This CDR3 is CASSWGGRAVETQYF. CDR3 in DNA: TGTGCCAGCAGTTGGGGCGGGAGGGCGGTTGAGACCCAGTACTTC.

This chain joins TRBV5-4 and TRBJ2-3; D is undetermined. The V gene lost 4 bases and the J gene lost 5 bases, with 11 bases spanning the gap. Looked up from germline, CDR1 is SGHNT and CDR2 is YYREEE (reference sequence). The CDR3 length is 13 residues. In DNA form, the CDR3 reads TGTGCCAGCAGCCTGGCTCCCCAAGATACGCAGTATTTT. The encoded protein is CASSLAPQDTQYF.

This clone was seen only a few times. The chain employs TRBV9 and TRBJ1-2; the D is unclear. This CDR3 region has 14 residues. Trimming stripped 4 bases from V and 3 bases from J, with 13 bases between. Germline CDR1 SGDLS, CDR2 YYNGEE. CDR3 in DNA: TGTGCCAGCAGCCCTTCCGGGTCGGACTATGGCTACACCTTC. Its protein is CASSPSGSDYGYTF.

The CDR3 coding sequence is TGTGCCAGCAGCACGACCACTCACAATGAGCAGTTCTTC. This sequence encodes CASSTTTHNEQFF. This chain joins TRBV7-9 and TRBJ2-1; D remains ambiguous. Germline assignment: CDR1 SEHNR and CDR2 FQNEAQ (reference sequence). Deletions cut 5 bases from V and 5 bases from J, with 10 bases between. The CDR3 totals 13 residues.

The rearrangement uses TRBV29-1 and TRBJ1-3; D possibly corresponds to TRBD1 (6 bases). The CDR3 extends over 13 amino acids. Deletions cut 7 bases from V and 3 bases from J, with 13 bases between. Germline V gene lookup returns CDR1 SQVTM and CDR2 ANQGSEA. CDR3 sequence: CSASGEFGNTIYF. Here the CDR3 DNA reads TGCAGCGCTTCAGGGGAATTTGGAAACACCATATATTTT.

The V gene is TRBV29-1, the J gene TRBJ1-1; the D gene is possibly TRBD1 (5 bases). Germline CDR1 and CDR2: SQVTM and ANQGSEA. The germline V and J ends were trimmed by 3 bases and 4 bases, with 15 bases remaining between them. The CDR3 is 14 residues long. The CDR3 DNA follows: TGCAGCGTTGAGGGGGGAATGCGACCCACTGAAGCTTTCTTT. This encodes CSVEGGMRPTEAFF.

The chain joins TRBV28 to TRBJ1-1; maybe TRBD1 (5 bases). The V gene's germline CDR1 is MDHEN and CDR2 SYDVKM. The CDR3 has 12 residues. Trimming removed 2 bases at V and 7 bases at J, with 8 bases between. CDR3 DNA sequence: TGTGCCAGCAGTTTAGGGACCGGTGAAGCTTTCTTT. Amino acid sequence: CASSLGTGEAFF. Drawing the rest from reference TRBV28 and TRBJ1-1, the complete variable domain is DVKVTQSSRYLVKRTGEKVFLECVQDMDHENMFWYRQDPGLGLRLIYFSYDVKMKEKGDIPEGYSVSREKKERFSLILESASTNQTSMYLCASSLGTGEAFFGQGTRLTVV.

Here the CDR3 reads CAWTPNGMTYEQYF. Here the CDR3 DNA reads TGTGCCTGGACGCCGAACGGGATGACCTACGAGCAGTACTTC. The chain employs TRBV30 and TRBJ2-7; D is perhaps TRBD2 (5 bases). V was shortened by 4 bases and J by 2 bases, with 15 bases between the two germline ends. CDR3 length: 14 amino acids. CDR1 is GTSNPN, CDR2 SVGIG, per germline (reference sequence).

In its sample, this clone was seen once. V and J are TRBV7-8 and TRBJ2-5; 8 bases align to TRBD1. Germline V gene data show CDR1 as SGHVS and CDR2 as FQNEAQ. CDR3 length equals 14 residues. V was clipped by 6 bases and J by 7 bases; unmatched bases: 10. CDR3 region: CASRYPGGLGTQYF. As DNA, the CDR3 is TGTGCCAGCAGATATCCAGGGGGCTTGGGGACCCAGTACTTC.

This clone showed up just once. The chain's CDR3 is CASVPDTHDNYEQYF. For the CDR3, the DNA is TGCGCCAGCGTTCCGGATACACATGATAACTACGAGCAGTACTTC. The chain has TRBV5-1 and TRBJ2-7; D unclear. Per germline, CDR1 SGHRS and CDR2 YFSETQ. This CDR3 contains 15 residues. Trimming shortened V by 7 bases and J by 3 bases, and 20 bases separated the two germline ends.

In its sample, this clone was seen a few times. The chain joins TRBV9 to TRBJ2-1; TRBD2 agrees at 7 bases. Germline V gene sequence: CDR1 SGDLS, CDR2 YYNGEE. The J segment lost 8 bases and the V segment lost 5 bases, leaving 10 bases of the junction unmatched. The CDR3 covers 14 residues. CDR3 amino acids: CASRGPFAGDEQFF. The CDR3 DNA follows: TGTGCCAGCAGAGGACCATTCGCGGGAGATGAGCAGTTCTTC.

The chain uses TRBV6-1 and TRBJ1-2; D is undetermined. Trimming took off 5 bases at V and 6 bases at J, with 16 bases between the two ends. CDR3 size: 14 residues. Germline assignment: CDR1 MNHNS and CDR2 SASEGT. DNA for the CDR3: TGTGCCAGCAGTAGGAGTGGGCTTTCAGATGGCTACACCTTC. Residues: CASSRSGLSDGYTF.

The rearrangement uses TRBV11-3 and TRBJ2-1; D may correspond to TRBD1 or TRBD2 (6 bases each). With 2 bases removed from V and 6 bases from J, the gap between germline ends came to 11 bases. Germline CDR1 and CDR2: SGHNT and YENEEA. The CDR3 covers 14 residues. The CDR3 DNA reads as TGTGCCAGCAGCTTATCGGGGGCATTCAATGAGCAGTTCTTC. It specifies CASSLSGAFNEQFF.

Here the CDR3 reads CATSRYRAARTDTQYF. For the CDR3, the DNA is TGTGCCACCAGCAGGTACCGGGCAGCCCGCACAGATACGCAGTATTTT. The chain joins TRBV15 to TRBJ2-3; D not resolved. The ends were cut back, 3 bases at V and 1 base at J, with 14 bases in the middle. Germline CDR1 LNHNV, CDR2 YYDKDF (reference sequence). The CDR3 contains 16 residues.

This sequence joins TRBV9 and TRBJ2-7; D is perhaps TRBD2 (6 bases). Trimming took off 6 bases at V and 0 bases at J, with 13 bases between the two ends. The CDR3 has 14 residues. The germline V gene has CDR1 SGDLS and CDR2 YYNGEE. CDR3 in amino acids: CASNLDGSSYEQYF. In DNA form, the CDR3 reads TGTGCCAGCAACCTGGACGGGAGCTCCTACGAGCAGTACTTC.

The chain employs TRBV7-2 and TRBJ1-2; D is perhaps TRBD1 (6 bases). Germline V gene data show CDR1 as SGHTA and CDR2 as FQGNSA. This CDR3 comprises 16 residues. Trimming pared 5 bases from V and 2 bases from J, leaving 18 bases between. CDR3 bases: TGTGCCAGCAGCCCCGTACGACAGGCACCAAACTATGGCTACACCTTC. Residues: CASSPVRQAPNYGYTF.